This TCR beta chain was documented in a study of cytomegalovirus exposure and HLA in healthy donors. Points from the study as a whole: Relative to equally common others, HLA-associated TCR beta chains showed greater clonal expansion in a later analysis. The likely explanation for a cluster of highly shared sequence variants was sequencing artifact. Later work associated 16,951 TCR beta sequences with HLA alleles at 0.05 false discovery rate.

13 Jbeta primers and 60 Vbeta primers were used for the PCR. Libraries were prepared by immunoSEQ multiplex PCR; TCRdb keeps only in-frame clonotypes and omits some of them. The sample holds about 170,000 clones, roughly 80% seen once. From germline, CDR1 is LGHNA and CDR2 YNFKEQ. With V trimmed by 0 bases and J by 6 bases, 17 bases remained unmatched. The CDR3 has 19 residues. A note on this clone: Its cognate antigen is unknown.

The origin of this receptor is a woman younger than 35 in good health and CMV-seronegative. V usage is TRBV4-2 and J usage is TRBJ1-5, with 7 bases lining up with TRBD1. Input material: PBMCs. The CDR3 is CASSQDLGAGGQTGQPQHF. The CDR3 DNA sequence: TGTGCCAGCAGCCAAGATCTCGGGGCAGGGGGACAGACTGGTCAGCCCCAGCATTTT.